What follows is one T cell receptor beta chain and its context. The sample belongs to a study of blood T cell repertoires in COVID-19. Clones were sequenced by immunoSEQ multiplex PCR, and TCRdb holds only the in-frame ones, with some missing. The sample carries more than 150,000 clones, approximately 87% recorded once. V was shortened by 4 bases and J by 4 bases, with 13 bases between the two germline ends. Per germline, CDR1 SEHNR and CDR2 FQNEAQ (reference sequence). The CDR3 runs to 14 residues. This TCR derives from a woman between 65 and 79 years old with acute or convalescent COVID-19. V gene TRBV7-9 combines with J gene TRBJ1-2; D not certain. Sequenced: peripheral blood. The CDR3 coding sequence is TGTGCCAGCAGCTCCAAGGAGGGTACCTATGGCTACACCTTC. It codes for CASSSKEGTYGYTF.